Sequencing of this TCR beta chain was carried out in a study of blood T cell repertoires in COVID-19. The overall study: PBMCs, B-cell-depleted T cells, or T cells were the source of the cDNA or gDNA that made up the material.

Cohorts were based on clinical histories the participants reported. The ends lost 3 bases at V and 4 bases at J; junction bases unmatched: 6. Germline lookup yields CDR1 SGDLS and CDR2 YYNGEE. The CDR3 totals 16 residues. Profiled with immunoSEQ multiplex PCR; TCRdb holds only in-frame clones, not every one. Counted here are under 200,000 clones, roughly 84% occurring once; the ten biggest clones make up under 4%. The chain has TRBV9 and TRBJ2-2, with 10 nucleotides matching TRBD2. Sequenced: PBMCs or T cells enriched from blood (not recorded which). The sequence came from a woman under 40 who had been exposed to COVID-19. CDR3 nucleotides: TGTGCCAGCAGCGCCTCTAGCGGGGGCCTCACCGGGGAGCTGTTTTTT. Translation: CASSASSGGLTGELFF.